The source of this T cell receptor (beta chain) is a study of control samples from healthy donors and cancer patients. This CDR3 has 13 residues. Germline CDR1 reads MNHEY; CDR2 reads SVGAGI. The V end lost 6 bases, the J end lost 4 bases, and 12 bases lay between the germline ends. Here immunoSEQ multiplex PCR was the method, and the copy in TCRdb shows in-frame clones only, minus some. The sample has 200,000 or so clones, around 94% seen once; the top ten hold approximately 1.6%. The genes are TRBV6-5 and TRBJ1-2; possibly TRBD1 for D (5 bases). This receptor was identified in a man aged 45-65 years in good health. The sample consisted of blood. CDR3 loop: CASSGTAPYGYTF. The CDR3 DNA is TGTGCCAGCAGCGGGACCGCACCCTATGGCTACACCTTC.